The rows below give T cell receptor beta chains drawn from one sample of a study of persistence of HIV-infected CD4 T cells. No antigens are known for them. TCRdb keeps only in-frame clones here, not all; method: immunoSEQ multiplex PCR. The table includes around 28,000 clones, around 82% detected once. Source: CD4+ T cells sorted from PBMCs after approximately 18-hour stimulation, taken from a patient who received antiretroviral therapy. The receptors originated from an adult woman with HIV who was CMV-seropositive. Each CDR3 is given with its conserved first and last residue. Fields, in order: CDR3 protein, CDR3 DNA, D gene, CDR3 length, V gene, J gene, clone size. D genes are given only for firm matches. Where a row states a size, it is once, few, many or the class of an expanded clone; other rows omit it.

CDR3: CASSHQRGRTEAFF
DNA: TGCGCCAGCAGTCACCAACGGGGGCGAACTGAAGCTTTCTTT
D: -
length: 14
V: TRBV5-1
J: TRBJ1-1
size: -

CDR3: CASSQDGQGIYEQFF
DNA: TGCGCCAGCAGCCAAGACGGTCAGGGGATATACGAGCAGTTCTTC
D: -
length: 15
V: TRBV4-1
J: TRBJ2-1
size: -

CDR3: CASSSGQMIAFF
DNA: TGTGCCAGTAGTTCCGGACAGATGATTGCTTTCTTT
D: -
length: 12
V: TRBV19
J: TRBJ1-1
size: -

CDR3: CASSQDTRVDGYTF
DNA: TGTGCCAGCAGCCAAGATACGAGGGTCGATGGCTACACCTTC
D: -
length: 14
V: TRBV3-1/TRBV3-2
J: TRBJ1-2
size: -

CDR3: CASSPFGGFSNQPQHF
DNA: TGTGCCAGCTCACCGTTTGGGGGGTTTAGCAATCAGCCCCAGCATTTT
D: -
length: 16
V: TRBV18
J: TRBJ1-5
size: once

CDR3: CASSPDREERAFF
DNA: TGTGCCAGCTCGCCCGACAGGGAGGAAAGAGCTTTCTTT
D: TRBD1
length: 13
V: TRBV18
J: TRBJ1-1
size: -

CDR3: CASEWSSGGGGELFF
DNA: TGTGCCAGTGAATGGTCCAGCGGGGGAGGTGGGGAGCTGTTTTTT
D: TRBD2
length: 15
V: TRBV19
J: TRBJ2-2
size: once

CDR3: CASSQDFSQPQHF
DNA: TGTGCCAGCAGCCAAGATTTTAGTCAGCCCCAGCATTTT
D: -
length: 13
V: TRBV4-2
J: TRBJ1-5
size: -

CDR3: CASSQFRDRTNEKLFF
DNA: TGCGCCAGCAGCCAGTTTAGGGACAGAACTAATGAAAAACTGTTTTTT
D: TRBD1
length: 16
V: TRBV4-1
J: TRBJ1-4
size: -

CDR3: CASRETGSGNTIYF
DNA: TGTGCCAGCAGGGAAACAGGGTCTGGAAACACCATATATTTT
D: -
length: 14
V: TRBV14
J: TRBJ1-3
size: -

CDR3: CASSIARSSYNSPLHF
DNA: TGTGCCAGTAGTATTGCTAGGAGCTCCTATAATTCACCCCTCCACTTT
D: -
length: 16
V: TRBV19
J: TRBJ1-6
size: -

CDR3: CASSLDGSTDTQYF
DNA: TGTGCCAGCAGCCTGGACGGAAGCACAGATACGCAGTATTTT
D: -
length: 14
V: TRBV13
J: TRBJ2-3
size: -

CDR3: CASSQEVTSGPGSTDTQYF
DNA: TGTGCCAGCAGCCAAGAAGTCACTAGCGGTCCCGGGAGCACAGATACGCAGTATTTT
D: TRBD2
length: 19
V: TRBV4-2
J: TRBJ2-3
size: once

CDR3: CAIGGQVANYGYTF
DNA: TGTGCCATCGGGGGACAGGTTGCTAACTATGGCTACACCTTC
D: TRBD1
length: 14
V: TRBV10-3
J: TRBJ1-2
size: few

CDR3: CASSLTPARGGNQPQHF
DNA: TGCGCCAGCAGCTTGACGCCGGCACGGGGTGGCAATCAGCCCCAGCATTTT
D: -
length: 17
V: TRBV5-1
J: TRBJ1-5
size: few

CDR3: CSVEPRGRKEQYF
DNA: TGCAGCGTTGAACCCAGGGGGCGCAAAGAGCAGTACTTC
D: TRBD1
length: 13
V: TRBV29-1
J: TRBJ2-7
size: -

CDR3: CASSWTGTSTDTQYF
DNA: TGTGCCAGCAGCTGGACAGGGACTAGCACAGATACGCAGTATTTT
D: TRBD1
length: 15
V: TRBV2
J: TRBJ2-3
size: -

CDR3: CASKGGQINQPQHF
DNA: TGTGCCAGCAAGGGCGGACAGATCAATCAGCCCCAGCATTTT
D: -
length: 14
V: TRBV6-1
J: TRBJ1-5
size: -

CDR3: CASSAGTGFREQYF
DNA: TGTGCCAGCAGCGCCGGGACAGGGTTTAGAGAGCAGTACTTC
D: TRBD1
length: 14
V: TRBV9
J: TRBJ2-7
size: -

CDR3: CASKGTSGSYEQYF
DNA: TGTGCCAGCAAGGGGACTAGCGGGAGCTACGAGCAGTACTTC
D: TRBD2
length: 14
V: TRBV6-5
J: TRBJ2-7
size: -

CDR3: CASSRGDLSPDTQYF
DNA: TGTGCCAGTAGTAGGGGGGACCTCAGCCCAGATACGCAGTATTTT
D: -
length: 15
V: TRBV19
J: TRBJ2-3
size: -

CDR3: CASPFGLSSYEQYF
DNA: TGTGCCAGCCCATTCGGTCTGAGCTCCTACGAGCAGTACTTC
D: -
length: 14
V: TRBV18
J: TRBJ2-7
size: -

CDR3: CATKGSGNTIYF
DNA: TGTGCCACAAAGGGCTCTGGAAACACCATATATTTT
D: -
length: 12
V: TRBV10-3
J: TRBJ1-3
size: -

CDR3: CASSSTGGDSPLHF
DNA: TGCGCCAGCAGCTCAACAGGGGGAGATTCACCCCTCCACTTT
D: TRBD1
length: 14
V: TRBV5-1
J: TRBJ1-6
size: -

CDR3: CATSGGGTGANVLTF
DNA: TGTGCCACCAGTGGGGGAGGTACTGGGGCCAACGTCCTGACTTTC
D: -
length: 15
V: TRBV24-1
J: TRBJ2-6
size: -

CDR3: CASTFDLGGNSPLHF
DNA: TGTGCCAGCACCTTCGACTTAGGGGGTAATTCACCCCTCCACTTT
D: -
length: 15
V: TRBV5-4
J: TRBJ1-6
size: -

CDR3: CASSYSRTGSYGYTF
DNA: TGTGCCAGCAGTTACTCTCGGACAGGAAGCTATGGCTACACCTTC
D: TRBD1
length: 15
V: TRBV6-5
J: TRBJ1-2
size: -

CDR3: CASSLAGGETQYF
DNA: TGTGCCAGCAGCTTAGCGGGGGGAGAGACCCAGTACTTC
D: -
length: 13
V: TRBV7-9
J: TRBJ2-5
size: once

CDR3: CATSDPQTGGVGETQYF
DNA: TGTGCCACCAGTGATCCCCAAACAGGGGGCGTGGGAGAGACCCAGTACTTC
D: TRBD1
length: 17
V: TRBV24-1
J: TRBJ2-5
size: once

CDR3: CASSVEPGSREQFF
DNA: TGTGCCAGCAGCGTAGAACCGGGATCGCGAGAGCAGTTCTTC
D: -
length: 14
V: TRBV9
J: TRBJ2-1
size: -

CDR3: CASSTQTGSSNQPQHF
DNA: TGTGCCAGTAGTACACAGACAGGGAGCAGCAATCAGCCCCAGCATTTT
D: TRBD1
length: 16
V: TRBV19
J: TRBJ1-5
size: -

CDR3: CASSPFQGARETQYF
DNA: TGTGCCAGTAGTCCCTTCCAGGGGGCCAGGGAGACCCAGTACTTC
D: TRBD1
length: 15
V: TRBV19
J: TRBJ2-5
size: -

CDR3: CASSLDPSGGYTDTQYF
DNA: TGTGCCAGCAGCTTAGACCCTAGCGGGGGCTACACAGATACGCAGTATTTT
D: TRBD2
length: 17
V: TRBV11-3
J: TRBJ2-3
size: medium-sized

CDR3: CASSSKQEQGASGANVLTF
DNA: TGTGCCAGCAGCTCCAAACAGGAACAGGGGGCCTCTGGGGCCAACGTCCTGACTTTC
D: TRBD1
length: 19
V: TRBV13
J: TRBJ2-6
size: -

CDR3: CASSQQGADEKLFF
DNA: TGTGCCAGCTCACAACAGGGAGCGGATGAAAAACTGTTTTTT
D: -
length: 14
V: TRBV18
J: TRBJ1-4
size: -

CDR3: CASSPRTGYFTAKNIQYF
DNA: TGTGCCAGCAGCCCCCGGACAGGTTACTTCACAGCCAAAAACATTCAGTACTTC
D: TRBD1
length: 18
V: TRBV5-6
J: TRBJ2-4
size: -

CDR3: CASSFSGNTIYF
DNA: TGCGCCAGCTCCTTCTCTGGAAACACCATATATTTT
D: -
length: 12
V: TRBV4-1
J: TRBJ1-3
size: -

CDR3: CASSPGGRNQPQHF
DNA: TGTGCCAGCTCACCAGGGGGCCGCAATCAGCCCCAGCATTTT
D: -
length: 14
V: TRBV18
J: TRBJ1-5
size: few

CDR3: CASRTDRNIQYF
DNA: TGTGCCAGCAGAACGGACAGAAACATTCAGTACTTC
D: -
length: 12
V: TRBV2
J: TRBJ2-4
size: -

CDR3: CASSLAGTKTDEQYF
DNA: TGCGCCAGCAGCTTGGCCGGGACAAAAACCGACGAGCAGTACTTC
D: -
length: 15
V: TRBV5-1
J: TRBJ2-7
size: -

CDR3: CAISESGKGMNTEAFF
DNA: TGTGCCATCAGTGAGAGTGGAAAAGGAATGAACACTGAAGCTTTCTTT
D: -
length: 16
V: TRBV10-3
J: TRBJ1-1
size: -

CDR3: CASRTPSNTEAFF
DNA: TGTGCCAGCCGGACACCGTCGAACACTGAAGCTTTCTTT
D: -
length: 13
V: TRBV12-3/TRBV12-4
J: TRBJ1-1
size: -

CDR3: CASSFRAPVTTSYEQYF
DNA: TGTGCCAGCAGCTTCCGGGCCCCCGTAACTACAAGCTACGAGCAGTACTTC
D: -
length: 17
V: TRBV7-2
J: TRBJ2-7
size: -

CDR3: CASSSGQEFTGELFF
DNA: TGCGCCAGCAGCTCGGGACAGGAGTTCACCGGGGAGCTGTTTTTT
D: TRBD1
length: 15
V: TRBV5-1
J: TRBJ2-2
size: few

CDR3: CASSPAGRISGANVLTF
DNA: TGTGCCAGCTCACCCGCGGGACGGATCTCTGGGGCCAACGTCCTGACTTTC
D: -
length: 17
V: TRBV18
J: TRBJ2-6
size: -

CDR3: CASSLVGGFRSGYTF
DNA: TGCGCCAGCAGCTTGGTTGGGGGATTCCGAAGTGGCTACACCTTC
D: -
length: 15
V: TRBV5-1
J: TRBJ1-2
size: -

CDR3: CASTTGELFF
DNA: TGCGCCAGCACAACCGGGGAGCTGTTTTTT
D: -
length: 10
V: TRBV10-1
J: TRBJ2-2
size: -

CDR3: CASSLATGAVVTGELFF
DNA: TGTGCCAGCAGCTTAGCGACGGGGGCGGTAGTAACCGGGGAGCTGTTTTTT
D: -
length: 17
V: TRBV7-8
J: TRBJ2-2
size: -

CDR3: CASSRSSYNSPLHF
DNA: TGCGCCAGCAGTCGGAGCTCCTATAATTCACCCCTCCACTTT
D: -
length: 14
V: TRBV5-1
J: TRBJ1-6
size: few

CDR3: CSVVIGQGPPNEQFF
DNA: TGCAGCGTTGTGATTGGCCAGGGTCCCCCCAATGAGCAGTTCTTC
D: -
length: 15
V: TRBV29-1
J: TRBJ2-1
size: -

CDR3: CASSSTFIRSYEQYF
DNA: TGTGCCAGCAGTTCAACCTTTATACGTTCCTACGAGCAGTACTTC
D: -
length: 15
V: TRBV2
J: TRBJ2-7
size: -

CDR3: CASSRITGGAVSYGYTF
DNA: TGTGCCAGCAGTCGTATTACAGGGGGCGCGGTTTCTTATGGCTACACCTTC
D: TRBD1
length: 17
V: TRBV14
J: TRBJ1-2
size: -

CDR3: CASQTGPTTEQYF
DNA: TGTGCCAGCCAAACCGGGCCAACCACCGAGCAGTACTTC
D: -
length: 13
V: TRBV2
J: TRBJ2-7
size: -

CDR3: CASSVTSGDNEQFF
DNA: TGTGCCAGCAGCGTAACTAGCGGGGACAATGAGCAGTTCTTC
D: TRBD2
length: 14
V: TRBV9
J: TRBJ2-1
size: -

CDR3: CASSVDWTGLKLFF
DNA: TGTGCCAGCAGCGTAGATTGGACAGGACTTAAACTGTTTTTT
D: TRBD1
length: 14
V: TRBV9
J: TRBJ1-4
size: -

CDR3: CASSVETGYAEQYF
DNA: TGTGCCAGCAGCGTAGAGACAGGGTATGCTGAGCAGTACTTC
D: TRBD1
length: 14
V: TRBV9
J: TRBJ2-7
size: once